The next 7 T cell receptor beta chains were all read from a single sample in a study of Ad26.COV2.S vaccination and SARS-CoV-2 variants. Treatment reported: 15 to 20 received Ad26.COV2.S at low or high dose, single or two shots; about five received placebo; per-sample allocation not given. Samples analyzed were those drawn on day 63 after the first vaccine or placebo injection. Only in-frame clones appear in the TCRdb table, and some are missing; sequencing was by immunoSEQ multiplex PCR. The sample lists more than 300,000 clones, 88% occurring once. The specimen comprised peripheral blood, sampled in a trial of Ad26.COV2.S vaccine versus placebo. The receptors originated from a person aged 18-60 years who received the Ad26.COV2.S COVID-19 vaccine or a placebo.

V and J are TRBV5-1 and TRBJ2-7, with a tentative D call TRBD2 (6 bases). CDR1 is SGHRS, CDR2 YFSETQ, per germline. The CDR3 consists of 14 residues. V lost 4 bases and J 5 bases, leaving 16 bases between the germline ends. Here the CDR3 reads CASSGDSSIDEQYF. The CDR3 nucleotides are TGCGCCAGCAGCGGGGACTCCAGCATAGACGAGCAGTACTTC.

This chain connects TRBV30 to TRBJ2-1; D remains ambiguous. V was clipped by 4 bases and J by 1 base, with 14 bases between them. The CDR3 is made up of 15 amino acids. CDR1 is GTSNPN and CDR2 is SVGIG in the germline V gene (reference sequence). This CDR3 reads CAWNRQLTSYNEQFF. The DNA for the CDR3 is TGTGCCTGGAACCGACAATTAACTTCCTACAATGAGCAGTTCTTC.

The chain has TRBV27 and TRBJ2-5; 8 positions agree with TRBD1. The CDR3 has 13 amino acids. The V gene end was trimmed by 5 bases and the J gene end by 6 bases; junction bases not matched to a gene: 5. Germline V gene sequence: CDR1 MNHEY, CDR2 SMNVEV (reference sequence). The CDR3: CASSRDRLQTQYF. For the CDR3, the DNA is TGTGCCAGCAGTCGGGACAGGTTACAGACCCAGTACTTC.

This rearrangement joins TRBV29-1 to TRBJ2-2; D is uncertain. Trimming shortened V by 4 bases and J by 3 bases, and 12 bases separated the two germline ends. The V gene's germline CDR1 is SQVTM and CDR2 ANQGSEA. The CDR3 sequence is 14 residues long. The CDR3 is CSVASYMDTGELFF. In nucleotides, the CDR3 is TGCAGCGTTGCGTCCTACATGGACACCGGGGAGCTGTTTTTT.

The chain joins TRBV6-5 to TRBJ2-7; 9 bases fit TRBD1. The CDR3 totals 16 residues. Germline trimming cut 4 bases from V and 5 bases from J; bases unmatched to any gene: 12. Per germline, CDR1 MNHEY and CDR2 SVGAGI. CDR3 protein: CASSSGTGFVAHEQYF. CDR3 DNA: TGTGCCAGCAGTTCCGGGACAGGGTTTGTCGCCCACGAGCAGTACTTC.

V usage is TRBV5-5 and J usage is TRBJ2-1; D uncertain. V was shortened by 0 bases and J by 13 bases, with 14 bases between the two germline ends. Germline V gene sequence: CDR1 SGHKS, CDR2 YYEKEE (reference sequence). CDR3 size: 13 residues. The CDR3 reads CASSLAAEQSQFF. In DNA form, the CDR3 reads TGTGCCAGCAGCTTGGCTGCAGAACAGAGCCAGTTCTTC.

The J gene is TRBJ2-3, the V gene TRBV11-2; 7 nucleotides match TRBD2. With V trimmed by 4 bases and J by 2 bases, 9 bases remained unmatched. Germline-derived CDR1 and CDR2 are SGHAT and FQNNGV. This CDR3 region has 16 residues. The chain's CDR3 is CASSSFSSGPTDTQYF. Written as DNA, the CDR3 is TGTGCCAGCAGCTCATTCTCTAGCGGACCCACAGATACGCAGTATTTT.